These T cell receptor beta chains were read from a single sample in a study of vaccination and CD4 T cells after COVID-19. TCRdb itself ran the PCR reads through MiXCR, one entry per CDR3 protein. The table records tens of thousands of distinct CDR3 sequences, over 40% of them present only once. The sample in question was CD4+ T cells from blood, obtained before SARS-CoV-2 vaccination. These TCRs come from a human donor who had recovered from COVID-19. CDR3s include the opening cysteine and the closing phenylalanine or tryptophan. Fields, in order: J gene, clone size, D gene, V gene, CDR3 DNA, CDR3 protein. D genes are given only for firm matches. Expanded clones are given a class, and other clones once, few, many or no size at all.

j_gene: TRBJ1-5
abundance: few
d_gene: NA
v_gene: TRBV5-5
CDR3nt: TGTGCCAGCAGCTTAACGGACTATAGCAATCAGCCCCAGCATTTT
CDR3aa: CASSLTDYSNQPQHF

j_gene: TRBJ1-4
abundance: NA
d_gene: TRBD1
v_gene: TRBV6-4
CDR3nt: TGTGCCGTCTGCAGGGGGGGTAATGAAAAACTGTTTTTT
CDR3aa: CAVCRGGNEKLFF

j_gene: TRBJ1-4
abundance: NA
d_gene: NA
v_gene: TRBV20-1
CDR3nt: TGCAGTGCTAGAAGGGACCGAAGGGAGCCTGAAAAACTGTTTTTT
CDR3aa: CSARRDRREPEKLFF

j_gene: TRBJ1-1
abundance: NA
d_gene: NA
v_gene: TRBV7-3
CDR3nt: TGTGCCAGCAGCGACAAGGTGTCGACTGAAGCTTTCTTT
CDR3aa: CASSDKVSTEAFF

j_gene: TRBJ2-7
abundance: few
d_gene: TRBD1
v_gene: TRBV5-4
CDR3nt: TGTGCCAGCAGCTTTTCGACAGGGAGCTTCCACGAGCAGTACTTC
CDR3aa: CASSFSTGSFHEQYF

j_gene: TRBJ1-5
abundance: few
d_gene: TRBD1
v_gene: TRBV28
CDR3nt: TGTGCCAGCAGCCCCGGGACAGGACGACTTCAGCCCCAGCATTTT
CDR3aa: CASSPGTGRLQPQHF

j_gene: TRBJ2-7
abundance: few
d_gene: TRBD1
v_gene: TRBV19
CDR3nt: TGTGCCAGCGGACAGGTGGGGATGTACGAGCAGTACTTC
CDR3aa: CASGQVGMYEQYF

j_gene: TRBJ2-5
abundance: NA
d_gene: NA
v_gene: TRBV7-8
CDR3nt: TGTGCCAGCACCCCTGGGGACTGGGAGAGGGAGACCCAGTACTTC
CDR3aa: CASTPGDWERETQYF

j_gene: TRBJ1-1
abundance: NA
d_gene: TRBD1
v_gene: TRBV27
CDR3nt: TGTGCCAGCAGTGAAAGGGGGCAGATTGAAGCTTTCTTT
CDR3aa: CASSERGQIEAFF

j_gene: TRBJ2-3
abundance: once
d_gene: TRBD1
v_gene: TRBV2
CDR3nt: TGTGCCAGCAGGGCCGGGACAGTAAACACAGATACGCAGTATTTT
CDR3aa: CASRAGTVNTDTQYF

j_gene: TRBJ2-7
abundance: NA
d_gene: TRBD1
v_gene: TRBV27
CDR3nt: TGTGCCAGCGCCGCGGGACAGGCCTCCTACGAGCAGTACTTC
CDR3aa: CASAAGQASYEQYF

j_gene: TRBJ1-1
abundance: NA
d_gene: NA
v_gene: TRBV7-8
CDR3nt: TGTGCCAGCAGTTTCGGTCCCACAGGGAGACCTTTCTTT
CDR3aa: CASSFGPTGRPFF

j_gene: TRBJ2-3
abundance: NA
d_gene: NA
v_gene: TRBV20-1
CDR3nt: TGCAGTGCCAACCCCAGCACCCAGGTGGATACGCAGTATTTT
CDR3aa: CSANPSTQVDTQYF

j_gene: TRBJ1-1
abundance: few
d_gene: NA
v_gene: TRBV6-5
CDR3nt: TGTGCCAGCAGTTACTCCGGGACCTCAGCTGAAGCTTTCTTT
CDR3aa: CASSYSGTSAEAFF

j_gene: TRBJ1-2
abundance: NA
d_gene: NA
v_gene: TRBV19
CDR3nt: TGTGCCAGTAGTACCGACGGACGGCCCGTCTATGGCTACACCTTC
CDR3aa: CASSTDGRPVYGYTF

j_gene: TRBJ2-5
abundance: NA
d_gene: NA
v_gene: TRBV25-1
CDR3nt: TGTGCCAGCAGTGACGTGACAGGACCCCAGGGGACCCAGTACTTC
CDR3aa: CASSDVTGPQGTQYF

j_gene: TRBJ2-3
abundance: NA
d_gene: NA
v_gene: TRBV7-6
CDR3nt: TGTGCCAGCAGCTTAGCGGCAGATACGCAGTATTTT
CDR3aa: CASSLAADTQYF

j_gene: TRBJ2-3
abundance: few
d_gene: NA
v_gene: TRBV27
CDR3nt: TGTGCCAGCGGCCTGTTGGTAGCGGATAGCACAGATACGCAGTATTTT
CDR3aa: CASGLLVADSTDTQYF

j_gene: TRBJ2-3
abundance: NA
d_gene: NA
v_gene: TRBV14
CDR3nt: TGTGCCAGCAGCCAGTCAGGGTTGTACGCAGATACGCAGTATTTT
CDR3aa: CASSQSGLYADTQYF

j_gene: TRBJ2-1
abundance: NA
d_gene: NA
v_gene: TRBV10-3
CDR3nt: TGTGCCATCAGTGAGGAGTATAGCGCTGAGCAGTTCTTC
CDR3aa: CAISEEYSAEQFF

j_gene: TRBJ2-1
abundance: NA
d_gene: NA
v_gene: TRBV19
CDR3nt: TGTGCCAGTAGACTGCAGGGATCGGGCAATGAGCAGTTCTTC
CDR3aa: CASRLQGSGNEQFF

j_gene: TRBJ2-7
abundance: few
d_gene: NA
v_gene: TRBV6-5
CDR3nt: TGTGCCAGCAGTTTTGGAACAACCTACGAGCAGTACTTC
CDR3aa: CASSFGTTYEQYF

j_gene: TRBJ1-1
abundance: NA
d_gene: NA
v_gene: TRBV20-1
CDR3nt: TGCAGTGCTAGAGATCTGGGCCGTGGCACTGAAGCTTTCTTT
CDR3aa: CSARDLGRGTEAFF

j_gene: TRBJ1-1
abundance: NA
d_gene: NA
v_gene: TRBV19
CDR3nt: TGTGCCAGTAGTATAGGCATGAACACTGAAGCTTTCTTT
CDR3aa: CASSIGMNTEAFF

j_gene: TRBJ1-1
abundance: few
d_gene: NA
v_gene: TRBV19
CDR3nt: TGTGCCAGTAGTAAGGGAGCAAGGAACACTGAAGCTTTCTTT
CDR3aa: CASSKGARNTEAFF

j_gene: TRBJ2-7
abundance: once
d_gene: NA
v_gene: TRBV25-1
CDR3nt: TGTGCCGGTGGACGGGCCCTCGGCTACGAGCAGTACTTC
CDR3aa: CAGGRALGYEQYF

j_gene: TRBJ2-3
abundance: NA
d_gene: TRBD2
v_gene: TRBV7-3
CDR3nt: TGTGCCAGCAGCTTTGGACTAGCGGAAAGCACAGATACGCAGTATTTT
CDR3aa: CASSFGLAESTDTQYF

j_gene: TRBJ2-6
abundance: NA
d_gene: NA
v_gene: TRBV19
CDR3nt: TGTGCCAGTAGTATGGGTCAGGGGGGGGCGTTGTTCACTGGGGCCAACGTCCTGACTTTC
CDR3aa: CASSMGQGGALFTGANVLTF

j_gene: TRBJ2-2
abundance: NA
d_gene: TRBD1
v_gene: TRBV6-1
CDR3nt: TGTGCCAGCAGTACACAGGGGTCCCGGGGAGAACTGTTTTTT
CDR3aa: CASSTQGSRGELFF